What follows are 28 T cell receptor beta chains derived from one specimen sequenced in a study of breast tumors, draining lymph nodes, adjacent tissues. TCRdb fed the multiplex PCR reads into MiXCR, producing one record per CDR3 protein. The sample lists 190,000 or so distinct CDR3 sequences, approximately 33% occurring once. Axillary draining lymph nodes of breast cancer patients supplied the node samples. The specimen sequenced was axillary lymph node tissue. The receptors derive from a female donor with breast cancer. Some clones in this sample may be carry-over from other donors' samples.

This clonotype was detected many times. The chain employs TRBV3-1 and TRBJ2-7; no reliable D call. The CDR3 totals 12 residues. Trimming took 2 bases from V and 5 from J, leaving 7 bases between them. Germline V gene data show CDR1 as LGHDT and CDR2 as YNNKEL (reference sequence). Here the CDR3 DNA reads TGTGCCAGCAGCCAAACGGTCCACGAGCAGTACTTC. Translation: CASSQTVHEQYF.

V and J are TRBV29-1 and TRBJ1-4; 7 bases fit TRBD1. Germline lookup yields CDR1 SQVTM and CDR2 ANQGSEA. The CDR3 is made up of 13 amino acids. The J segment lost 7 bases and the V segment lost 4 bases, leaving 6 bases of the junction unmatched. The CDR3 sequence is CSVGRQGSEKLFF. For the CDR3, the DNA is TGCAGCGTTGGAAGACAGGGATCTGAAAAACTGTTTTTT.

CDR3 in amino acids: CASGGRGSGGTQYF. DNA of the CDR3: TGTGCCAGCGGGGGGCGGGGGAGCGGTGGGACGCAGTATTTT. The chain uses TRBV6-1 and TRBJ2-3; perhaps TRBD2 as D (7 bases). The CDR3 is made up of 14 amino acids. The germline V gene encodes CDR1 MNHNS and CDR2 SASEGT. V was pared by 8 bases and J by 9 bases, with 21 bases between.

The V gene is TRBV7-9, the J gene TRBJ2-5, with D possibly matching TRBD1 (6 bases). The V and J ends lost 3 bases and 5 bases respectively, with 13 bases between them. The CDR3 runs 14 residues. Germline lookup yields CDR1 SEHNR and CDR2 FQNEAQ (reference sequence). The CDR3 protein is CASSFPDSWETQYF. CDR3 sequence (DNA): TGTGCCAGCAGCTTCCCGGACAGTTGGGAGACCCAGTACTTC.

This clonotype was observed at least ten times. The V gene is TRBV13, the J gene TRBJ2-1, with 8 bases identical to TRBD2. CDR1 and CDR2 from the germline V gene are PRHDT and FYEKMQ (reference sequence). CDR3 length: 17 residues. Losses at the gene ends were 2 bases for V and 8 bases for J; bases not matched to a gene: 14. The CDR3 DNA sequence: TGTGCCAGCAGCTTAACGAGTCGACTAGCGAAGAGACATGAGCAGTTCTTC. This encodes CASSLTSRLAKRHEQFF. Based on the CDR3 plus reference TRBV13 and TRBJ2-1, the full variable domain is AAGVIQSPRHLIKEKRETATLKCYPIPRHDTVYWYQQGPGQDPQFLISFYEKMQSDKGSIPDRFSAQQFSDYHSELNMSSLELGDSALYFCASSLTSRLAKRHEQFFGPGTRLTVL.

This clonotype was picked up a small number of times. The chain employs TRBV4-2 and TRBJ1-1; no clear D. V gave up 5 bases and J gave up 7 bases, with 17 bases separating them. Germline V CDR1 and CDR2: LGHNA, YNFKEQ. The CDR3 is made up of 14 amino acids. DNA of the CDR3: TGTGCCAGCAGCTTGAAAGGGCCTTCACTTGAAGCTTTCTTT. It is translated as CASSLKGPSLEAFF.

This clonotype was counted many times. J is TRBJ2-2 and V is TRBV5-8; D uncertain. Germline CDR1 and CDR2: SGHTS and YDEGEE. The CDR3 runs to 13 residues. V shed 3 bases and J shed 5 bases, with 8 bases lying between them. CDR3 in DNA: TGTGCCAGCAGCTCCCGTATGACCGGGGAGCTGTTTTTT. Protein product: CASSSRMTGELFF.

This chain joins TRBV7-2 and TRBJ1-2; tentatively, D is TRBD1 (5 bases). V was cut by 5 bases and J by 4 bases, with 11 bases left in between. CDR3 length: 13 residues. Germline V gene lookup returns CDR1 SGHTA and CDR2 FQGNSA. The CDR3 bases are TGTGCCAGCAGCCCCCACAGGTTCTATGGCTACACCTTC. It codes for CASSPHRFYGYTF.

This rearrangement joins TRBV9 to TRBJ2-5; maybe TRBD2 (7 bases). CDR3 length: 14 residues. Germline V gene data show CDR1 as SGDLS and CDR2 as YYNGEE. V lost 7 bases, J lost 4 bases, and 17 bases lay in between. The CDR3 DNA is TGTGCCAGCGGGGGGGGGCGGGGAAGAGAGACCCAGTACTTC. It yields the protein CASGGGRGRETQYF. The full variable domain, its missing parts supplied by reference TRBV9 and TRBJ2-5, is DSGVTQTPKHLITATGQRVTLRCSPRSGDLSVYWYQQSLDQGLQFLIQYYNGEERAKGNILERFSAQQFPDLHSELNLSSLELGDSALYFCASGGGRGRETQYFGPGTRLLVL.

The V call is TRBV30, the J call TRBJ2-1; D remains ambiguous. CDR1 GTSNPN and CDR2 SVGIG come from the germline V gene (reference sequence). Trimming cost V 7 bases and J 2 bases, with 12 bases left between them. The CDR3 totals 13 residues. CDR3 bases: TGTGCCTCCCTGAGGTATCCCTACAATGAGCAGTTCTTC. Translating gives CASLRYPYNEQFF. Combining the CDR3 with reference TRBV30 and TRBJ2-1 gives the whole variable domain SQTIHQWPATLVQPVGSPLSLECTVEGTSNPNLYWYRQAAGRGLQLLFYSVGIGQISSEVPQNLSASRPQDRQFILSSKKLLLSDSGFYLCASLRYPYNEQFFGPGTRLTVL.

This clonotype was detected ten times or more. The chain combines TRBV7-9 with TRBJ2-2; TRBD2 matches at 12 bases. With V trimmed by 0 bases and J by 4 bases, 0 bases remained unmatched. The CDR3 has 16 amino acids. Germline CDR1 and CDR2: SEHNR and FQNEAQ (reference sequence). The CDR3 DNA reads TGTGCCAGCAGCTTAGCACTAGCGGGGGGCACCGGGGAGCTGTTTTTT. Protein sequence: CASSLALAGGTGELFF.

On this clonotype: Being one base from a much bigger clone, this may be a read error. J is TRBJ2-7 and V is TRBV20-1; 9 bases match TRBD1. Looked up from germline, CDR1 is DFQATT and CDR2 is SNEGSKA (reference sequence). The V and J ends lost 3 bases and 9 bases, in that order; junction bases with no gene match: 18. The CDR3 loop spans 16 amino acids. In DNA, the CDR3 is TGCAGTGCTAGGGCCGGGACAGGGTTTGATAGAAACGGGCAGTACTTC. Its protein is CSARAGTGFDRNGQYF.

The chain recombines TRBV24-1 with TRBJ1-5, with unresolved D. The V gene lost 4 bases and the J gene lost 1 base, with 19 bases spanning the gap. Germline assignment: CDR1 KGHDR and CDR2 SFDVKD. CDR3 length equals 18 residues. As DNA, the CDR3 is TGTGCCACCAGTGACCAGAGCGGGGAAGTGTGGAGCAATCAGCCCCAGCATTTT. This encodes CATSDQSGEVWSNQPQHF.

This clonotype was recorded at least ten times. CDR3 sequence reads: CASSRTPGLADYEQYF. CDR3 sequence (DNA): TGTGCCAGCAGCCGGACTCCGGGACTAGCGGACTACGAGCAGTACTTC. The chain combines TRBV14 with TRBJ2-7, with 11 bases identical to TRBD2. V lost 4 bases and J lost 3; bases outside the gene matches: 8. Germline CDR1 and CDR2: SGHDN and FVKESK. This CDR3 has 16 amino acids.

With regard to this clonotype: Because the CDR3 is missing its conserved closing phenylalanine or tryptophan, this is likely a read error. Because the CDR3's place on the DNA is in doubt, the DNA is left out and the CDR3 is given as listed by TCRdb. The chain has TRBV19 and TRBJ1-6; the D segment call TRBD1 is taken from the table without a DNA check. The V gene's germline CDR1 is LNHDA and CDR2 SQIVND (reference sequence). The CDR3 totals 10 residues, both ends included. CDR3 sequence: CASNPGTALY.

This chain connects TRBV7-8 to TRBJ1-4, with 9 bases matching TRBD1. Losses at the gene ends were 1 base for V and 8 bases for J; bases not matched to a gene: 5. In germline, CDR1 is SGHVS, CDR2 FQNEAQ. The CDR3 covers 15 residues. The DNA for the CDR3 is TGTGCCAGCAGCTTAGAGGACAGGGGTGGAGAAAAACTGTTTTTT. Amino acid sequence: CASSLEDRGGEKLFF.

Many counts were recorded for this clonotype. The chain couples TRBV7-2 to TRBJ1-3, with 9 bases lining up with TRBD1. The V and J ends lost 1 base and 4 bases, in that order; junction bases with no gene match: 2. In germline, CDR1 is SGHTA, CDR2 FQGNSA. The CDR3 contains 15 residues. The CDR3 here is CASSLGGTGGNTIYF. The DNA for the CDR3 is TGTGCCAGCAGCTTAGGGGGGACAGGGGGAAACACCATATATTTT.

Only a few counts were recorded for this clonotype. This rearrangement joins TRBV27 to TRBJ2-1; 8 nucleotides match TRBD2. With 6 bases clipped from V and 9 bases from J, the junction kept 13 bases outside the gene matches. This CDR3 comprises 15 residues. From germline, CDR1 is MNHEY and CDR2 SMNVEV (reference sequence). The CDR3 loop is CASSRAAGARSEQFF. The CDR3 DNA reads TGTGCCAGCAGCCGAGCAGCGGGAGCAAGGAGTGAGCAGTTCTTC.

This clonotype was seen repeatedly, ten times or more. The gene calls are TRBV20-1 and TRBJ1-5, with D possibly matching TRBD1 (6 bases). Germline V gives CDR1 DFQATT, CDR2 SNEGSKA (reference sequence). The CDR3 has 15 residues. V shed 4 bases and J shed 2 bases, with 15 bases lying between them. CDR3 residues: CSATPGAPGNQPQHF. Here the CDR3 DNA reads TGCAGTGCTACCCCGGGGGCGCCGGGCAATCAGCCCCAGCATTTT.

This clonotype has a count of ten or more. J is TRBJ2-1 and V is TRBV6-6; tentative D call: TRBD1 (5 bases). Germline loops: CDR1 MNHNY, CDR2 SVGAGI (reference sequence). V lost 1 base and J lost 4, with 17 bases in between. The CDR3 is made up of 17 amino acids. In DNA form, the CDR3 reads TGTGCCAGCAGTTACTTCGGCAGGGAACAAGAGTACAATGAGCAGTTCTTC. This gives the protein CASSYFGREQEYNEQFF.

Ten or more counts support this clonotype. The CDR3 is CASSITLATDTQYF. CDR3 nucleotides: TGTGCCAGTAGTATTACCTTAGCCACAGATACGCAGTATTTT. The chain joins TRBV19 to TRBJ2-3; no reliable D call. Trimming took 3 bases from V and 2 from J, leaving 9 bases between them. CDR1 and CDR2 (germline): LNHDA, SQIVND (reference sequence). This CDR3 region has 14 residues. The variable domain in full, completed from reference TRBV19 and TRBJ2-3, reads DGGITQSPKYLFRKEGQNVTLSCEQNLNHDAMYWYRQDPGQGLRLIYYSQIVNDFQKGDIAEGYSVSREKKESFPLTVTSAQKNPTAFYLCASSITLATDTQYFGPGTRLTVL.

CDR3 nucleotide sequence: TGTGCCAGCAGCTTAGCGAGGACTAGCGGGGGGGCGGGGGAGACCCAGTACTTC. Its protein is CASSLARTSGGAGETQYF. The chain carries TRBV7-2 and TRBJ2-5; TRBD2 matches 15 bases. Trimming removed 0 bases from V and 5 bases from J; junction bases left unmatched: 7. The CDR3 consists of 18 residues. Germline CDR1 is SGHTA and CDR2 is FQGNSA. Filled out from reference TRBV7-2 and TRBJ2-5, the complete variable domain reads GAGVSQSPSNKVTEKGKDVELRCDPISGHTALYWYRQSLGQGLEFLIYFQGNSAPDKSGLPSDRFSAERTGGSVSTLTIQRTQQEDSAVYLCASSLARTSGGAGETQYFGPGTRLLVL.

The J gene is TRBJ1-6, the V gene TRBV11-2, with unresolved D. This CDR3 is built from 15 residues. CDR1 is SGHAT, CDR2 FQNNGV, per germline. V lost 7 bases and J 2 bases, leaving 12 bases between the germline ends. CDR3 DNA: TGTGCCAGCAACCAAGGGTCCCCCTATAATTCACCCCTCCACTTT. This sequence encodes CASNQGSPYNSPLHF.

This chain links TRBV2 with TRBJ1-1; D possibly corresponds to TRBD1 (5 bases). Trimming shortened V by 4 bases and J by 0 bases, and 18 bases separated the two germline ends. From germline, CDR1 is SNHLY and CDR2 FYNNEI. This CDR3 contains 17 residues. CDR3 bases: TGTGCCAGCAGTGGTGAAGGGACGGGGGTCATGAACACTGAAGCTTTCTTT. Encoded protein: CASSGEGTGVMNTEAFF.

This clonotype was counted at least ten times. The chain employs TRBV5-8 and TRBJ2-5; D is unresolved. CDR1 is SGHTS, CDR2 YDEGEE, per germline. The CDR3 consists of 14 residues. V lost 3 bases, J lost 1 base, and 10 bases lay in between. This CDR3 reads CASSSRQIQETQYF. The DNA for the CDR3 is TGTGCCAGCAGCTCAAGACAAATCCAAGAGACCCAGTACTTC.

The chain is built from TRBV7-6 and TRBJ2-7; TRBD2 matches at 9 bases. Germline loops: CDR1 SGHVS, CDR2 FNYEAQ. The length of the CDR3 is 19 residues. The J segment lost 5 bases and the V segment lost 6 bases, leaving 23 bases of the junction unmatched. CDR3 nucleotides: TGTGCCAGCAGTCCAGGGGGGGGGCCAGCGGGGGGCCGACTCAACGAGCAGTACTTC. Translation: CASSPGGGPAGGRLNEQYF.

This clonotype was recorded many times. The J gene is TRBJ2-1, the V gene TRBV5-1; the match to TRBD2 covers 7 bases. The CDR3 sequence is 15 residues long. After removal of 4 bases from V and 1 base from J, the junction contained 5 bases not matched to a gene. Germline V gene lookup returns CDR1 SGHRS and CDR2 YFSETQ. Here the CDR3 reads CASSIPSGSYNEQFF. The CDR3 nucleotides read TGCGCCAGCAGCATCCCTAGCGGATCCTACAATGAGCAGTTCTTC.

This rearrangement joins TRBV18 to TRBJ1-4, with TRBD1 matching 7 bases. CDR1 KGHSH and CDR2 LQKENI come from the germline V gene. Losses at the gene ends were 2 bases for V and 14 bases for J; bases not matched to a gene: 8. This CDR3 region has 13 residues. CDR3: CASSPGYPGQLFF. CDR3 bases: TGTGCCAGCTCACCAGGGTATCCGGGACAGCTGTTTTTT.